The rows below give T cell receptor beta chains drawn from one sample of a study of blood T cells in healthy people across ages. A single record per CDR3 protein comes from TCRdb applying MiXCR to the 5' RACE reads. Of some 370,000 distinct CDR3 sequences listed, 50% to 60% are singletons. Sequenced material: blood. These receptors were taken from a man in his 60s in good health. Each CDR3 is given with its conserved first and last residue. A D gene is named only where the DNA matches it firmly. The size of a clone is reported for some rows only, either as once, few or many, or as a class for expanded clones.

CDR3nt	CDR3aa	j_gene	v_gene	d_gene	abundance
TGTGCCAGCAGTTTATCGATAGCCTCCTACGAGCAGTACTTC	CASSLSIASYEQYF	TRBJ2-7	TRBV12-3/TRBV12-4	.	few
TGTGCCAGCAGCAAAGCGCTAGGGGGGCCTGCCTACACCTTC	CASSKALGGPAYTF	TRBJ1-2	TRBV21-1	.	few
TGTGCCAGCAGTACAGACAGATACCGCTCACCCCTCCACTTT	CASSTDRYRSPLHF	TRBJ1-6	TRBV27	.	.
TGTGCCAGCAGGTACACAGGGGACCACGAGCAGTACTTC	CASRYTGDHEQYF	TRBJ2-7	TRBV6-5	TRBD1	.
TGCAGTGCTAGAGATCCATGGCAGAGCTCCTACGAGCAGTACTTC	CSARDPWQSSYEQYF	TRBJ2-7	TRBV20-1	.	.
TGCAGTGGCGGGTGGGGTGGAGATACGCAGTATTTT	CSGGWGGDTQYF	TRBJ2-3	TRBV20-1	.	few
TGCAGCGTTCGAGGGGGACCCGCTAAAAACATTCAGTACTTC	CSVRGGPAKNIQYF	TRBJ2-4	TRBV29-1	.	many
TGTGCTTCGGGCCTAAGGGACAGATCCACCGGGGAGCTGTTTTTT	CASGLRDRSTGELFF	TRBJ2-2	TRBV7-7	TRBD1	.
TGCAGTGCTAGTGAGGGGGCGCGAGGCTATGGCTACACCTTC	CSASEGARGYGYTF	TRBJ1-2	TRBV20-1	TRBD1	many
TGTGCCAGCAGCCCGCTAGCGGGAGGGTTAAACATTCAGTACTTC	CASSPLAGGLNIQYF	TRBJ2-4	TRBV7-2	TRBD2	once
TGTGCCAGCAGCCCCCCCTTACCCGGGACAGGGGGAACGGGTGAGCAGTTCTTC	CASSPPLPGTGGTGEQFF	TRBJ2-1	TRBV7-3	TRBD1	many
TGTGCCAGCAGCTTAGCGGGACCCATGGCTGGTGAGCAGTTCTTC	CASSLAGPMAGEQFF	TRBJ2-1	TRBV7-6	.	.
TGCAGTGCTAGGGGGGGCGCCTACGAGCAGTACTTC	CSARGGAYEQYF	TRBJ2-7	TRBV20-1	.	many
TGTGCCACCAGCAGACCTGGCCGAACAGGGGACTACGAGCAGTACTTC	CATSRPGRTGDYEQYF	TRBJ2-7	TRBV15	TRBD1	.
TGCGCCAGCAGCCAGACTCCGGGACGAGGCTACGAGCAGTACTTC	CASSQTPGRGYEQYF	TRBJ2-7	TRBV4-1	.	.
TGTGCCAGCAGCTTCGCTGGACTAGCGGGGGGGTCGGGCACCGGGGAGCTGTTTTTT	CASSFAGLAGGSGTGELFF	TRBJ2-2	TRBV11-3	TRBD2	.
TGTGCCATCGCGAGTCAAACAGGCTCCTACGAGCGGTACTTC	CAIASQTGSYERYF	TRBJ2-7	TRBV10-3	.	.
TGCGCCAGCAGCTTTATCAGGGGAAGTGAGCAGTTCTTC	CASSFIRGSEQFF	TRBJ2-1	TRBV5-1	.	.
TGTGCCAGCAGTTACGGTGGAGGGGGCAACACTGAAGCTTTCTTT	CASSYGGGGNTEAFF	TRBJ1-1	TRBV6-5	TRBD1	.
TGCAGCGCCCGGGGGAACTACAATGAGCAGTTCTTC	CSARGNYNEQFF	TRBJ2-1	TRBV29-1	.	.
TGTGCCACCAGCAGAGATTTAATATCGGGACTAGCGAACACCAATGAGCAGTTCTTC	CATSRDLISGLANTNEQFF	TRBJ2-1	TRBV15	TRBD2	.
TGTGCCAGCAGTGATCCGAGAAACACAGATACGCAGTATTTT	CASSDPRNTDTQYF	TRBJ2-3	TRBV25-1	.	.
TGTGCCAGCAGCCAAGGTCGGCGTCCGGGCTCGGCAGATACGCAGTATTTT	CASSQGRRPGSADTQYF	TRBJ2-3	TRBV14	.	.
TGTGCCAGCAGCGCAGACGGGACTAGGAGCACAGATACGCAGTATTTT	CASSADGTRSTDTQYF	TRBJ2-3	TRBV7-9	TRBD2	.
TGTGCCAGCGGCAGCGCAGCGGTTTACTACAATGAGCAGTTCTTC	CASGSAAVYYNEQFF	TRBJ2-1	TRBV27	.	.
TGCAGTGCGAGGACTAGCGGGAGCGGGGATACGCAGTATTTT	CSARTSGSGDTQYF	TRBJ2-3	TRBV20-1	TRBD2	once
TGTGCCAGCAGCCCAGAAGCGGGAGGGGAGACCCAGTACTTC	CASSPEAGGETQYF	TRBJ2-5	TRBV14	TRBD2	.
TGTGCCAGCAGTACTGGGACATGGACCGACTATGGCTACACCTTC	CASSTGTWTDYGYTF	TRBJ1-2	TRBV6-5	.	.
TGCAGCGTTGTCCCCGGGGGAGGGGGCAGATACAAAAACATTCAGTACTTC	CSVVPGGGGRYKNIQYF	TRBJ2-4	TRBV29-1	.	few
TGTGCCAGCAGTTACGGGGGGGGGAGCGGGGCCAACGTCCTGACTTTC	CASSYGGGSGANVLTF	TRBJ2-6	TRBV6-6	TRBD2	.
TGCGCCAGCAGCCAAGATCGGACCCCGGGCGAGACCCAGTACTTC	CASSQDRTPGETQYF	TRBJ2-5	TRBV4-3	.	.
TGTGCCAGCAGCGTGGGGGCTGAGCAGTTCTTC	CASSVGAEQFF	TRBJ2-1	TRBV3-1	.	few
TGTGCCAGCAGTCCCACCGCGGCCCGGGGGCAGCCCCAGCATTTT	CASSPTAARGQPQHF	TRBJ1-5	TRBV12-3/TRBV12-4	.	.
TGTGCCAGCAGCTTAGACCTCACAGATACGCAGTATTTT	CASSLDLTDTQYF	TRBJ2-3	TRBV7-2	.	many
TGCGCCAGCAGCCAAGATATATCGACTAGCGGGAGACAAGAGACCCAGTACTTC	CASSQDISTSGRQETQYF	TRBJ2-5	TRBV4-3	TRBD2	many
TGTGCCAGCAGCGGAAGACAGGGGGGCTACGAGCAGTACTTC	CASSGRQGGYEQYF	TRBJ2-7	TRBV5-5	TRBD1	.
TGCAGCGTTGAAGACAACGAGCAGTACTTC	CSVEDNEQYF	TRBJ2-7	TRBV29-1	.	many
TGTGCCAGCAGCCAAGATCTCGGGGTACGGACCCAGTACTTC	CASSQDLGVRTQYF	TRBJ2-5	TRBV14	.	.
TGTGCCAGCACGACAGACAGCTCCTACAATGAGCAGTTCTTC	CASTTDSSYNEQFF	TRBJ2-1	TRBV27	.	.
TGTGCCAGCAGCTCCCGGGGACTAGCGGGAGGTTCGGGTGAGCAGTTCTTC	CASSSRGLAGGSGEQFF	TRBJ2-1	TRBV7-2	TRBD2	few
TGTGCCAGCAGTGAACTAGCGGGAGGGCAAGATACGCAGTATTTT	CASSELAGGQDTQYF	TRBJ2-3	TRBV6-1	TRBD2	many
TGTGCCAGCAGTCTGCGGGAGGACCAGTACTTC	CASSLREDQYF	TRBJ2-5	TRBV28	TRBD2	.
TGTGCCATCAGTGAGTCGACTGGCGGAGTGTACGAGCAGTACTTC	CAISESTGGVYEQYF	TRBJ2-7	TRBV10-3	.	few
TGCGCCAGCACCCACTCTGCTAGCGGGGCATCCTACGAGCAGTACTTC	CASTHSASGASYEQYF	TRBJ2-7	TRBV5-1	TRBD2	many
TGTGCCAGCAGCCAAGAGGGGACAGATGTCAACATTCAGTACTTC	CASSQEGTDVNIQYF	TRBJ2-4	TRBV4-2	TRBD1	.
TGTGCCAGCAGTTTATGGGAGATAGCCAAAAACATTCAGTACTTC	CASSLWEIAKNIQYF	TRBJ2-4	TRBV28	.	.
TGTGCCAGCAGTTACTCGGTACTAGAGGCAGATACGCAGTATTTT	CASSYSVLEADTQYF	TRBJ2-3	TRBV6-5	.	.
TGTGCCAGCAGCCCCGGACGGATGGCCACTGAAGCTTTCTTT	CASSPGRMATEAFF	TRBJ1-1	TRBV7-2	.	.
TGTGCCAGCAGTTTCCGGGACAGAGGAGAGACCCAGTACTTC	CASSFRDRGETQYF	TRBJ2-5	TRBV12-3/TRBV12-4	TRBD1	few
TGTGCCATCAGTGATACCGGGGGAAGCTACGAGCAGTACTTC	CAISDTGGSYEQYF	TRBJ2-7	TRBV10-3	.	many
TGTGCCAGCAGCTTAACTGGTTACAATGAGCAGTTCTTC	CASSLTGYNEQFF	TRBJ2-1	TRBV7-3	.	few
TGTGCCATCAGTTTGTGGGGTGGACAGAGCTCCTACGAGCAGTACTTC	CAISLWGGQSSYEQYF	TRBJ2-7	TRBV10-3	.	few
TGTGCCAGCAACGAACAAGTTACAGGGGCCGGCACAGATACGCAGTATTTT	CASNEQVTGAGTDTQYF	TRBJ2-3	TRBV7-9	TRBD1	.
TGTGCCAGCACCCCCTTAGGACAGGGCTATGGCTACACCTTC	CASTPLGQGYGYTF	TRBJ1-2	TRBV7-2	TRBD1	.
TGTGCCAGCGGACAGGGGCCCTATGGCTACACCTTC	CASGQGPYGYTF	TRBJ1-2	TRBV12-3/TRBV12-4	TRBD1	once
TGCGCCAGCAGCCAGTGGGGCGGGGACCAAGAGACCCAGTACTTC	CASSQWGGDQETQYF	TRBJ2-5	TRBV5-1	.	.
TGCGCCAGCAGCCAAACTAGCGAAACTAACTATGGCTACACCTTC	CASSQTSETNYGYTF	TRBJ1-2	TRBV4-1	.	.